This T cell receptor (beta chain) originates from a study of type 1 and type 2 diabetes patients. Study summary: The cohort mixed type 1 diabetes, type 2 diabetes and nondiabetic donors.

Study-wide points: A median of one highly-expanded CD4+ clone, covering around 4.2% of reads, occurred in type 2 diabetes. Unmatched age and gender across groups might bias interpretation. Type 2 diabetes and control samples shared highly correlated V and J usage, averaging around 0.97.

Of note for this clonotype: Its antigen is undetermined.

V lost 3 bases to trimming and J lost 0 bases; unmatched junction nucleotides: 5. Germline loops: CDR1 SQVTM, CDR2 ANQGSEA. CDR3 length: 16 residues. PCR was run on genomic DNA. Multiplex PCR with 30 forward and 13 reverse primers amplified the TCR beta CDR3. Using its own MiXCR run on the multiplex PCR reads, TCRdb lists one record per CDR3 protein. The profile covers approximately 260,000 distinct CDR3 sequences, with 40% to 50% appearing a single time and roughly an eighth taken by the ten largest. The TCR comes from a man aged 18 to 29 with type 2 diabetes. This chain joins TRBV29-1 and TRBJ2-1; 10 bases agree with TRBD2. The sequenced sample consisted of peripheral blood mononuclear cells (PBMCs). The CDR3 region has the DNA TGCAGCGTTGATTGGCTAGCGGGAGCCTCCTACAATGAGCAGTTCTTC. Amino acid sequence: CSVDWLAGASYNEQFF.